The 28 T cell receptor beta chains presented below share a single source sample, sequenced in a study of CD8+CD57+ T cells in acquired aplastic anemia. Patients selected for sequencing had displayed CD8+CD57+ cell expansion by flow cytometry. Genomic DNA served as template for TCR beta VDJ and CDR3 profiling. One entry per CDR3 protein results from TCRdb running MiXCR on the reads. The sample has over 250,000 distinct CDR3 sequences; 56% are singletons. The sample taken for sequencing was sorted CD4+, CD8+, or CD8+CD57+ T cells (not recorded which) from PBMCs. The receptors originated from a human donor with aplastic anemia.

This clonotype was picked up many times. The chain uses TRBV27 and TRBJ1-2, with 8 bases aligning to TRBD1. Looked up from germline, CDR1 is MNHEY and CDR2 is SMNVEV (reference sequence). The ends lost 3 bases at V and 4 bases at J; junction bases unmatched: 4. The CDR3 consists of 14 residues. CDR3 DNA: TGTGCCAGCAGTTTTCAGGGGGCAGGCTATGGCTACACCTTC. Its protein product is CASSFQGAGYGYTF.

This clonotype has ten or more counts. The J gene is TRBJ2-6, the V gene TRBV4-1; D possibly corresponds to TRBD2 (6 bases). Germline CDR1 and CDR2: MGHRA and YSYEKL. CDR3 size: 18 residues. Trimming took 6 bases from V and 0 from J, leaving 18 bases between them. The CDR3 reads CASRSLGGLGSGANVLTF. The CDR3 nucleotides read TGCGCCAGCAGATCCTTGGGGGGACTGGGCTCTGGGGCCAACGTCCTGACTTTC.

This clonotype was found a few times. CDR3 region: CSAEGGGAEAFF. CDR3 nucleotides: TGCAGTGCCGAAGGGGGGGGTGCTGAAGCTTTCTTT. This chain connects TRBV20-1 to TRBJ1-1, with a tentative D call TRBD1 (6 bases). The CDR3 has 12 residues. Germline values: CDR1 DFQATT, CDR2 SNEGSKA (reference sequence). V was cut by 6 bases and J by 6 bases, with 14 bases left in between.

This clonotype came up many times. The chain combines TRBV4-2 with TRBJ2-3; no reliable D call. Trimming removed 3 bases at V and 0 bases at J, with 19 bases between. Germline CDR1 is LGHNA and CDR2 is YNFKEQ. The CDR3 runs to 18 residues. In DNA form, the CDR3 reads TGTGCCAGCAGCCAGGATAGCCTGGCGCTGATAAGCACAGATACGCAGTATTTT. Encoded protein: CASSQDSLALISTDTQYF.

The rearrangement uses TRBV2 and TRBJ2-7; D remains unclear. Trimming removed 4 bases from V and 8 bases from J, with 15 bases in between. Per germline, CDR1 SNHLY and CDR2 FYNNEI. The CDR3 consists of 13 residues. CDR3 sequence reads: CASSVQPPRKQYF. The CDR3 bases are TGTGCCAGCAGTGTCCAGCCCCCTAGGAAGCAGTACTTC.

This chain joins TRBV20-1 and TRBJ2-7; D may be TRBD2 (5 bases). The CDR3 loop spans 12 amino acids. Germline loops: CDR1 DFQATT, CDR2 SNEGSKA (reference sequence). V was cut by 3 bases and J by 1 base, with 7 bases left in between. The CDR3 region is CSASGDSYEQYF. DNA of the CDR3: TGCAGTGCTAGCGGGGATTCCTACGAGCAGTACTTC.

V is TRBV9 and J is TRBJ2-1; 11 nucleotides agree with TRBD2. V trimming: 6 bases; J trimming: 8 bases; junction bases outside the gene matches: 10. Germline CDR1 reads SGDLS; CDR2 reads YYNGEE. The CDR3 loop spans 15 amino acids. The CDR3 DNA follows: TGTGCCAGCACCCCGACTAGCGGGGTAGTGTATGAGCAGTTCTTC. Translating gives CASTPTSGVVYEQFF.

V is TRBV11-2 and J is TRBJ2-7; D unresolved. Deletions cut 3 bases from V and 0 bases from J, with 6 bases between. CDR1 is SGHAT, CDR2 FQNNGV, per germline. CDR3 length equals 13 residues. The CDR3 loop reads CASSFGNSYEQYF. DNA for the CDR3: TGTGCCAGCAGCTTTGGGAACTCCTACGAGCAGTACTTC.

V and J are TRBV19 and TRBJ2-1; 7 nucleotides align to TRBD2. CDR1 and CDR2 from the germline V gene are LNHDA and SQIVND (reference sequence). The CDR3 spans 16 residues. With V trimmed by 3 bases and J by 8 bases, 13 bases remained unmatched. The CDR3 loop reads CASSIGAGRGKDEQFF. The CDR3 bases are TGTGCCAGTAGTATTGGAGCGGGGAGGGGAAAAGATGAGCAGTTCTTC.

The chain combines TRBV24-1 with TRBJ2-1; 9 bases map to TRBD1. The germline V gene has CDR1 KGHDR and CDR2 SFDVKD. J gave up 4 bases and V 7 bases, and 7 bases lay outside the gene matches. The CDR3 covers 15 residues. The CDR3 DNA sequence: TGTGCCACCAGAGAAACAGGGGGCGATTACAATGAGCAGTTCTTC. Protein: CATRETGGDYNEQFF.

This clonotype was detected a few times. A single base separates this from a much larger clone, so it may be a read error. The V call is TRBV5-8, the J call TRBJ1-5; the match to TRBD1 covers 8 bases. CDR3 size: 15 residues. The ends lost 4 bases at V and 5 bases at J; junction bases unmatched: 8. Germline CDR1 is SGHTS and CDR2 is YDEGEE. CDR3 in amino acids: CASSQGANGDQPQHF. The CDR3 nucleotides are TGTGCCAGCAGCCAGGGGGCCAACGGCGATCAGCCCCAGCATTTT.

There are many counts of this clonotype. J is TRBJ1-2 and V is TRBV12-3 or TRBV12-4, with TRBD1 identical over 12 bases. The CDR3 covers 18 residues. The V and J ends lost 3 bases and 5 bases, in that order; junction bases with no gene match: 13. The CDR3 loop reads CASSLAPGQGARGYGYTF. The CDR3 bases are TGTGCCAGCAGTTTGGCTCCGGGACAGGGGGCGCGAGGTTATGGCTACACCTTC.

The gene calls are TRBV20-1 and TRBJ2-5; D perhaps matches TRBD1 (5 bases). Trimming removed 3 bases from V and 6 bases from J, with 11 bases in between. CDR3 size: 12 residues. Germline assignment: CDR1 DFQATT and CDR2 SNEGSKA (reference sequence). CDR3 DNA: TGCAGTGCTAGGGCACTGGGGCAGACCCAGTACTTC. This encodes CSARALGQTQYF.

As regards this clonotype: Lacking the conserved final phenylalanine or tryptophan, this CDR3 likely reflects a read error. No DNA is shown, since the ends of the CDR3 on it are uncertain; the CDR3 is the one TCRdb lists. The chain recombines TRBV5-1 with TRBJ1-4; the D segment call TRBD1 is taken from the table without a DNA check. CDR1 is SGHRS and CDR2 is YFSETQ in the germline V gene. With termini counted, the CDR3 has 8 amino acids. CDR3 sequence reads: CASSLGGV.

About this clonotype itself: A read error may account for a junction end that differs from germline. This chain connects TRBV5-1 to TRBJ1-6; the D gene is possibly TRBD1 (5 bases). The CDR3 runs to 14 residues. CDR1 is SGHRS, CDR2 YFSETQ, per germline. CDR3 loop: CASSPGMHNPPLHF. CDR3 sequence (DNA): TGCGCCAGCAGCCCAGGGATGCATAATCCACCCCTCCACTTT.

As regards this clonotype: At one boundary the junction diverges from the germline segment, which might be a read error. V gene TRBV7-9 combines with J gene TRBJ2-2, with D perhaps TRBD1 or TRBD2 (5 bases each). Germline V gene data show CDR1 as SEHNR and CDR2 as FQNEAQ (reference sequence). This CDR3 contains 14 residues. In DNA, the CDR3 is TGTGCCAGCAGCGCAGGGTTGGGCACCGGGGAGCTGCTTTTT. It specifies CASSAGLGTGELLF.

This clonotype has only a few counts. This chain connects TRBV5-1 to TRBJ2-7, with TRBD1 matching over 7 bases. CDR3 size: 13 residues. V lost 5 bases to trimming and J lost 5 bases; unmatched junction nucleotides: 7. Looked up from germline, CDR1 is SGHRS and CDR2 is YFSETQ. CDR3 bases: TGCGCCAGCAGTCTCAACAGGGGCAACGAGCAGTACTTC. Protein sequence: CASSLNRGNEQYF. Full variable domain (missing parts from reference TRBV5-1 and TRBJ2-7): KAGVTQTPRYLIKTRGQQVTLSCSPISGHRSVSWYQQTPGQGLQFLFEYFSETQRNKGNFPGRFSGRQFSNSRSEMNVSTLELGDSALYLCASSLNRGNEQYFGPGTRLTVT.

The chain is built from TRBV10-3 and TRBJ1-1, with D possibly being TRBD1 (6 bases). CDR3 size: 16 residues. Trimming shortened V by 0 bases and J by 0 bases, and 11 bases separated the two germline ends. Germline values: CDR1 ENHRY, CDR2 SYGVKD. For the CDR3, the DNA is TGTGCCATCAGTGAGTCTATGACAGGCCTGAACACTGAAGCTTTCTTT. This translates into CAISESMTGLNTEAFF.

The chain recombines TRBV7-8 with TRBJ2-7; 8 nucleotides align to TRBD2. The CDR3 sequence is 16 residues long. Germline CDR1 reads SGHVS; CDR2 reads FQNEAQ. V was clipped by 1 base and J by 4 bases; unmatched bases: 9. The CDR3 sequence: CASSLGGGRGAYEQYF. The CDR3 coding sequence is TGTGCCAGCAGCTTAGGCGGGGGGCGGGGGGCGTACGAGCAGTACTTC.

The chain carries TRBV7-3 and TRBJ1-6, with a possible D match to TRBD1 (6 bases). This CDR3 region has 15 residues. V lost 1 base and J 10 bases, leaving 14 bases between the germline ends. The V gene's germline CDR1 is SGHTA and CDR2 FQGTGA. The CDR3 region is CASSLIAGGGSPLHF. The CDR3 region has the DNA TGTGCCAGCAGCTTAATCGCAGGCGGGGGCTCACCCCTCCACTTT.

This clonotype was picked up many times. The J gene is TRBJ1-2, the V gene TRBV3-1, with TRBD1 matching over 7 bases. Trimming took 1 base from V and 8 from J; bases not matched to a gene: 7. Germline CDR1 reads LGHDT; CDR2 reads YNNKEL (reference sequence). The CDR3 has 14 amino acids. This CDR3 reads CASSQGSEGAGYTF. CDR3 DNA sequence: TGTGCCAGCAGCCAAGGGTCCGAGGGGGCGGGCTACACCTTC.

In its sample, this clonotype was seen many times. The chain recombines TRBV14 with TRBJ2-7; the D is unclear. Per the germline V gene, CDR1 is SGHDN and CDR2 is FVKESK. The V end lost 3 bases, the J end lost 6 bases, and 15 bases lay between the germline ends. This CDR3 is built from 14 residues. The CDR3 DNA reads TGTGCCAGCAGCCAGGCTTTGGGGTTGGGCGAGCAGTACTTC. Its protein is CASSQALGLGEQYF.

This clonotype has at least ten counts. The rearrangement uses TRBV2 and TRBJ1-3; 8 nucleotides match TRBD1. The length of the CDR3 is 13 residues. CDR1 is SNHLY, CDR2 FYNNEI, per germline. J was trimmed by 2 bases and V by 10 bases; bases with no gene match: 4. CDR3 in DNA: TGTGCCACCAAACAGGGGGCTGGAAACACCATATATTTT. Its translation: CATKQGAGNTIYF.

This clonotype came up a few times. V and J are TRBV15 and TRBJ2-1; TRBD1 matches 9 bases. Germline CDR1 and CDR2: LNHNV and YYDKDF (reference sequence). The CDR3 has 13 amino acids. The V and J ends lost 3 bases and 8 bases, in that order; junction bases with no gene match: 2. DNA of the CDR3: TGTGCCACCAGCAGGGACAGGGGTCATGAGCAGTTCTTC. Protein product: CATSRDRGHEQFF. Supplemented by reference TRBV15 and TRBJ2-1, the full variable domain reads DAMVIQNPRYQVTQFGKPVTLSCSQTLNHNVMYWYQQKSSQAPKLLFHYYDKDFNNEADTPDNFQSRRPNTSFCFLDIRSPGLGDTAMYLCATSRDRGHEQFFGPGTRLTVL.

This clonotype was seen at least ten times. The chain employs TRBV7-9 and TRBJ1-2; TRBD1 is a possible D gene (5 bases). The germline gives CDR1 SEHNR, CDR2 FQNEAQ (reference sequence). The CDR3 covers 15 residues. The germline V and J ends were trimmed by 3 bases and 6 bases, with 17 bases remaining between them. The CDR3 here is CASSFSGFSGDGYTF. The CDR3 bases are TGTGCCAGCAGCTTTTCAGGGTTTTCTGGAGATGGCTACACCTTC.

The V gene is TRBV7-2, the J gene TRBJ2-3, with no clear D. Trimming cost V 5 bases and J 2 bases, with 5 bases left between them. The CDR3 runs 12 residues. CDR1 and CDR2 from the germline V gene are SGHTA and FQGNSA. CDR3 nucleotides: TGTGCCAGCAGCCGAGACACAGATACGCAGTATTTT. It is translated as CASSRDTDTQYF.

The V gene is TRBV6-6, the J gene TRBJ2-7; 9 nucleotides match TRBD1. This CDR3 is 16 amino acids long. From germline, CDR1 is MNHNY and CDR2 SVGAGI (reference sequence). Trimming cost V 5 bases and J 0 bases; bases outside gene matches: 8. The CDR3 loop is CASSRNGQGTSYEQYF. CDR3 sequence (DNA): TGTGCCAGCAGTCGAAACGGACAGGGGACCTCCTACGAGCAGTACTTC.

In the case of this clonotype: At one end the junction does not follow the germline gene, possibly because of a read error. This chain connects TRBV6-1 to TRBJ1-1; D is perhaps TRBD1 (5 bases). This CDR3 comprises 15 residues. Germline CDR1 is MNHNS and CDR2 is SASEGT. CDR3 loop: CASSLGDHWNTEAFF. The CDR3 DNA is TGCGCCAGCAGTTTGGGGGATCATTGGAACACTGAAGCTTTCTTT.